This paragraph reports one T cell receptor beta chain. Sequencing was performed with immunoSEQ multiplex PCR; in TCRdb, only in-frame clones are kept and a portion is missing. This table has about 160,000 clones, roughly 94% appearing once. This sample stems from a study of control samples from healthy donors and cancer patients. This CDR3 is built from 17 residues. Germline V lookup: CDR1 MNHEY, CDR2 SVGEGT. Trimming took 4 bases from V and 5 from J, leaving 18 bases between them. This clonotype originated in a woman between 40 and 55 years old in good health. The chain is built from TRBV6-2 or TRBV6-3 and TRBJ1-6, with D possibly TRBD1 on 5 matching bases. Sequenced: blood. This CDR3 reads CASSFDRDYDHNSPLHF. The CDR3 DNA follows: TGTGCCAGCAGTTTTGACCGGGACTACGACCATAATTCACCCCTCCACTTT.